The clone carrying this T cell receptor beta chain has a handful of counts. What it recognizes is unknown. The data were taken from a study of T cell repertoires in cytomegalovirus infection. A single record per CDR3 protein comes from TCRdb applying MiXCR to the reads. The sample holds about 500,000 distinct CDR3 sequences, about 33% seen once. The sequenced sample was cultured PBMCs, obtained from culture after CMV antigen stimulation. This sequence originates from a human donor in good health (CMV status not recorded). Some clones in this sample may be carry-over from other donors' samples.

The CDR3 region is CASRQIPGEQFF. In nucleotides, the CDR3 is TGTGCCAGCAGACAAATCCCGGGTGAGCAGTTCTTC. This rearrangement joins TRBV28 to TRBJ2-1, with D unresolved. Deletions cut 6 bases from V and 9 bases from J, with 12 bases between. Looked up from germline, CDR1 is MDHEN and CDR2 is SYDVKM. This CDR3 comprises 12 residues.